This TCR beta chain was retrieved from a study of T cells in Graves' hyperthyroidism and ophthalmopathy. For Graves' hyperthyroidism to be stable, ophthalmopathy could not progress within 18 months. Study-wide points: Ophthalmopathy prediction by the model preceded onset by a median about 6.8 months.

RNA transcripts were the template for amplifying TCR beta CDR3 regions. TCR CDR3 regions were first amplified by RT-PCR with HTBI primers. TCRdb processed the multiplex PCR reads anew with MiXCR; each CDR3 protein has one entry. The data show hundreds of thousands of distinct CDR3 sequences, roughly 40% seen once. This clonotype was observed many times. What it recognizes is unknown. Sequencing was carried out using blood. The sequence came from a man aged 18-30 years with Graves' hyperthyroidism.

CDR3 nucleotide sequence: TGTGCCAGTAGTATGGGGAAAACGCACACCGGGGAGCTGTTTTTT. This encodes CASSMGKTHTGELFF. The J gene is TRBJ2-2, the V gene TRBV19; D not certain. CDR1 is LNHDA, CDR2 SQIVND, per germline (reference sequence). There are 15 residues in the CDR3. V was trimmed by 3 bases and J by 3 bases, leaving 11 bases between them. Drawing the rest from reference TRBV19 and TRBJ2-2, the complete variable domain is DGGITQSPKYLFRKEGQNVTLSCEQNLNHDAMYWYRQDPGQGLRLIYYSQIVNDFQKGDIAEGYSVSREKKESFPLTVTSAQKNPTAFYLCASSMGKTHTGELFFGEGSRLTVL.